This TCR beta chain was recovered during a study of CD8+ T cells in alopecia areata. Study overall: Skin grafts from roughly 6-13-month-old C3H/HeJ donors with spontaneous alopecia were placed on 7-10-week-old female C3H/HeJ mice. Whole-study findings and limits: Mice gave a clearer picture of TCR sharing than patients did, possibly for HLA-related reasons.

The CDR3 extends over 16 amino acids. Trimming cost V 0 bases and J 1 base, with 11 bases left between them. Germline CDR1 reads NSQYPW; CDR2 reads LRSPGD (reference sequence). Once RNA had been extracted, it was reverse transcribed into cDNA to act as the sequencing template. Sequenced by immunoSEQ multiplex PCR; TCRdb stores in-frame clones only, minus some. Listed for the sample are about 270,000 clones, none seen a single time. Sorting of pooled cutaneous lymph node cells was based on CD4, CD8alpha, NKG2D, NKG2ACE and other markers. This clone was detected only a few times. Its antigen is as yet unknown. Mouse gene names apply. The read comes to an end 4 residues before the CDR3 does, leaving the germline J gene to fill in the end.

The J gene is TRBJ2-5, the V gene TRBV1; perhaps TRBD2 as D (6 bases). This sequence originates from a C3H/HeJ mouse with alopecia areata. The MHC haplotype recorded for the strain is H2-k. What was sequenced was CD4+ T cells sorted from a lymph node. CDR3 bases read: TGCACCTGCAGTGCAGATAGGGTGGGGGACCAAGAC. Amino acids: CTCSADRVGDQD. The full-length CDR3 reads as CTCSADRVGDQDTQYF.